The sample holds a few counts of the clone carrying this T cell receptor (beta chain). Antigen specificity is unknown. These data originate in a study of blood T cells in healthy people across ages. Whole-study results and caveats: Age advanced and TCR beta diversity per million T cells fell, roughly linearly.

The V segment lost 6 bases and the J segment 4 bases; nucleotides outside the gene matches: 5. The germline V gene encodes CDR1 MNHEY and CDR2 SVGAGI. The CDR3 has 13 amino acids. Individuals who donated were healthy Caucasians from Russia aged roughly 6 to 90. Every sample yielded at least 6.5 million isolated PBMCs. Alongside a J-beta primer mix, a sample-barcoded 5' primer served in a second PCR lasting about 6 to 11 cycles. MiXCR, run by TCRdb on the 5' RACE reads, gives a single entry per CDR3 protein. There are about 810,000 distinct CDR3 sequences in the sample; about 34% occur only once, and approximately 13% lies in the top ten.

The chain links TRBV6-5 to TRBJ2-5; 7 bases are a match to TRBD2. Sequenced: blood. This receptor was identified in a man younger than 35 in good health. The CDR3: CASSPWGGETQYF. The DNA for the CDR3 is TGTGCCAGCAGCCCCTGGGGGGGAGAGACCCAGTACTTC.